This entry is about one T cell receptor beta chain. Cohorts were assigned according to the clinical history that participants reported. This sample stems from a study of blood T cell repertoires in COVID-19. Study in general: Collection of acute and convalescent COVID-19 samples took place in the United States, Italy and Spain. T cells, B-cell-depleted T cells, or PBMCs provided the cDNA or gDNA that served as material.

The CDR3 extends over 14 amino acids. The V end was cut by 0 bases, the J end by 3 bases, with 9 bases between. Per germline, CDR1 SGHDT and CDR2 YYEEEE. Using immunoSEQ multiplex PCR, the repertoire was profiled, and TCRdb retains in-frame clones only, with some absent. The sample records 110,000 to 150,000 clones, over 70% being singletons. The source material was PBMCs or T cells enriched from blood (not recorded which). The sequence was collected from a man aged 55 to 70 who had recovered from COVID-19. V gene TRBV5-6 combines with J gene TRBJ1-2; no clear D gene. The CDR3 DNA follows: TGTGCCAGCAGCTTGGATCGAGGCGACTATGGCTACACCTTC. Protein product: CASSLDRGDYGYTF.